One and the same sample provided the 31 T cell receptor beta chains below, sequenced in a study of T cell clonality in common variable immunodeficiency. The data were produced by immunoSEQ multiplex PCR, yet TCRdb's version contains in-frame clones alone and is incomplete. The sample includes around 45,000 clones, none of them occurring once. The sample comprised peripheral blood mononuclear cells. These receptors all come from a person aged 18 to 69 in good health.

This clone was observed at least ten times. The CDR3 extends 3 residues past the end of the read, so its final part is completed from the germline J gene. J is TRBJ1-1 and V is TRBV12-3 or TRBV12-4; 8 positions match TRBD1. The J segment lost 4 bases and the V segment lost 3 bases, leaving 4 bases of the junction unmatched. The length of the CDR3 is 14 residues. The CDR3 DNA, read in part, is TGTGCCAGCAGTTTTTACCAGGGGGCCACTGAA. Protein: CASSFYQGATE. The full CDR3 reads CASSFYQGATEAFF.

This clone was observed at least ten times. The read ends 3 residues shy of where the CDR3 ends; the end is completed using the germline J gene. The chain carries TRBV7-6 and TRBJ2-7, with D possibly matching TRBD1 (5 bases). This CDR3 is built from 13 residues. In germline, CDR1 is SGHVS, CDR2 FNYEAQ. V gave up 3 bases and J gave up 5 bases, with 11 bases separating them. The CDR3 here is CASSFQGSHEQYF. The CDR3 DNA, read in part, is TGTGCCAGCAGCTTCCAGGGTTCCCACGAG.

This clone was seen at least ten times. The junction departs from germline at one end; a sequencing error may be responsible. Read sequence stops 3 residues before the CDR3 end, and the germline J gene provides the missing end. The chain employs TRBV18 and TRBJ2-4; 7 bases map to TRBD1. Germline CDR1 KGHSH, CDR2 LQKENI. The length of the CDR3 is 15 residues. CDR3 sequence: CASSPPGTAKSIQYF. Partial CDR3 DNA: TGTGCCAGCTCACCACCGGGGACAGCCAAAAGCATT.

This clone was detected ten times or more. The read ends 3 residues early relative to the CDR3; the germline J gene fills the gap. This chain links TRBV5-6 with TRBJ2-3; D is unresolved. Trimming cost V 4 bases and J 0 bases, with 12 bases left between them. From germline, CDR1 is SGHDT and CDR2 YYEEEE. The CDR3 totals 15 residues. The CDR3 protein is CASSPRPISTDTQYF. Incomplete CDR3 DNA: TGTGCCAGCAGCCCTAGACCGATTAGCACAGATACG.

The table lists this clone with many counts. The CDR3 is CASSPVTLNTEAFF. CDR3 bases read: TGTGCCAGTAGTCCGGTGACTCTCAACACTGAA. This chain connects TRBV19 to TRBJ1-1; D is unresolved. Read data end 3 residues before the CDR3 end; the end is taken from the germline J gene. V was trimmed by 5 bases and J by 2 bases, leaving 12 bases between them. Germline V gene sequence: CDR1 LNHDA, CDR2 SQIVND (reference sequence). This CDR3 comprises 14 residues.

The table lists this clone with many counts. From the germline J gene comes the end of the CDR3, since the read stops 3 residues before it. The chain combines TRBV4-1 with TRBJ2-2, with a tentative D call TRBD2 (5 bases). The V and J ends lost 6 bases and 0 bases respectively, with 11 bases between them. Germline V gene lookup returns CDR1 MGHRA and CDR2 YSYEKL. The CDR3 extends over 15 amino acids. The CDR3 bases that were read are TGCGCCAGCAGGGCCGAGGGTTCGAACACCGGGGAG. Its protein product is CASRAEGSNTGE. The full-length CDR3 reads as CASRAEGSNTGELFF.

This clone was found many times. The read ends 3 residues early relative to the CDR3; the germline J gene fills the gap. The genes are TRBV7-8 and TRBJ2-3; 10 positions match TRBD2. The CDR3 totals 16 residues. Germline values: CDR1 SGHVS, CDR2 FQNEAQ. V was clipped by 4 bases and J by 7 bases; unmatched bases: 11. CDR3 DNA (partial): TGTGCCAGCAGCTACTATACTAGCGGGGTTTCCAATACG. Protein sequence: CASSYYTSGVSNT. The complete CDR3 reads CASSYYTSGVSNTQYF. The entire variable domain, with the rest obtained from reference TRBV7-8 and TRBJ2-3, is as follows: GAGVSQSPRYKVAKRGQDVALRCDPISGHVSLFWYQQALGQGPEFLTYFQNEAQLDKSGLPSDRFFAERPEGSVSTLKIQRTQQEDSAVYLCASSYYTSGVSNTQYFGPGTRLTVL.

This clone was detected ten times or more. The read terminates 3 residues ahead of where the CDR3 ends, so the germline J gene completes it. This chain links TRBV19 with TRBJ2-1; perhaps TRBD1 as D (6 bases). The CDR3 extends over 14 amino acids. V shed 5 bases and J shed 7 bases, with 15 bases lying between them. Germline lookup yields CDR1 LNHDA and CDR2 SQIVND (reference sequence). The covered CDR3 bases are TGTGCCAGTAGTCTGGACAAACAGGGAAATGAG. It yields the protein CASSLDKQGNE. The whole CDR3 reads CASSLDKQGNEQFF.

The table lists this clone with many counts. The read finishes 3 residues shy of the CDR3 end, and the germline J gene is used to complete it. The rearrangement joins TRBV29-1 to TRBJ2-3; tentatively, D is TRBD1 (6 bases). This CDR3 spans 13 amino acids. V lost 2 bases and J 8 bases, leaving 14 bases between the germline ends. CDR1 SQVTM and CDR2 ANQGSEA come from the germline V gene. Incomplete CDR3 DNA: TGCAGCGTTGAAAGGCCAGGGGTCCTTACG. This gives the protein CSVERPGVLT. The whole CDR3 protein is CSVERPGVLTQYF.

This clone was detected ten times or more. The read terminates 3 residues before the CDR3 end, so the remaining end is supplied by the germline J gene. The chain employs TRBV6-4 and TRBJ2-3; TRBD2 matches 8 bases. Germline-derived CDR1 and CDR2 are MRHNA and SNTAGT. The CDR3 has 15 residues. V lost 2 bases and J lost 2; bases outside the gene matches: 3. Incomplete CDR3 DNA: TGTGCCAGCAGTGACCAAGCGGGGGCCACAGATACG. It codes for CASSDQAGATDT. The CDR3 as a whole reads CASSDQAGATDTQYF.

This clone has ten or more counts. The DNA read from the CDR3 is TGTGCCAGCAGCTCTACCTCGAATTCACCC. This codes for CASSSTSNSP. The full CDR3 protein is CASSSTSNSPLHF. The genes are TRBV7-3 and TRBJ1-6; D not resolved. Read coverage stops 3 residues before the CDR3 terminus; the germline J gene supplies the remainder. The V end lost 4 bases, the J end lost 7 bases, and 8 bases lay between the germline ends. Germline V lookup: CDR1 SGHTA, CDR2 FQGTGA. This CDR3 comprises 13 residues.

At least ten counts were recorded for this clone. The read gets to within 3 residues of the CDR3 end, and the germline J gene fills in the rest. The rearrangement joins TRBV4-1 to TRBJ1-2, with D tentatively TRBD1 (5 bases). Trimming removed 1 base from V and 3 bases from J, with 12 bases in between. The germline gives CDR1 MGHRA, CDR2 YSYEKL. The length of the CDR3 is 15 residues. The sequenced CDR3 bases are TGCGCCAGCAGCCAAGGGCCTATGACAGACTATGGC. This gives the protein CASSQGPMTDYG. The CDR3 in its entirety is CASSQGPMTDYGYTF.

This clone was counted a few times. The read ends 3 residues shy of where the CDR3 ends; the end is completed using the germline J gene. This chain uses TRBV7-8 with TRBJ2-7; a possible D gene is TRBD2 (5 bases). V was trimmed by 5 bases and J by 2 bases, leaving 16 bases between them. CDR1 is SGHVS and CDR2 is FQNEAQ in the germline V gene. This CDR3 contains 15 residues. The CDR3 loop is CASSPRRSGTYEQYF. The CDR3 DNA, read in part, is TGTGCCAGCAGCCCCCGTCGTTCGGGGACCTACGAG.

This clone was counted ten times or more. Read data end 3 residues before the CDR3 end; the end is taken from the germline J gene. The J gene is TRBJ1-1, the V gene TRBV2; maybe TRBD1 (5 bases). Germline values: CDR1 SNHLY, CDR2 FYNNEI. Trimming took 2 bases from V and 3 from J, leaving 13 bases between them. This CDR3 region has 15 residues. CDR3 sequence: CASSERSGGDTEAFF. The part of the CDR3 DNA that was read is TGTGCCAGCAGTGAACGGTCCGGGGGGGACACTGAA.

This clone was seen ten or more times. With the read ending 3 residues before the CDR3 end, the germline J gene is used to fill in that end. The chain couples TRBV18 to TRBJ2-5; 8 bases line up with TRBD1. The CDR3 consists of 17 residues. Germline V lookup: CDR1 KGHSH, CDR2 LQKENI. Trimming took 3 bases from V and 4 from J; bases not matched to a gene: 13. The covered CDR3 bases are TGTGCCAGCTCACCCCCCCGTGCGGACAGGGCATCAGAGACC. Translation: CASSPPRADRASET. The CDR3 in its entirety is CASSPPRADRASETQYF.

This clone was seen at least ten times. The CDR3 end is not reached by the read, which stops 3 residues before it; the germline J gene fills it in. This sequence joins TRBV4-1 and TRBJ2-1; D unresolved. This CDR3 contains 17 residues. V lost 1 base and J 0 bases, leaving 13 bases between the germline ends. Germline V gene data show CDR1 as MGHRA and CDR2 as YSYEKL. The sequenced CDR3 bases are TGCGCCAGCAGCCAAGTTGACATGGGCTTCTCCTACAATGAG. Translated: CASSQVDMGFSYNE. The entire CDR3 protein is CASSQVDMGFSYNEQFF.

Ten or more counts support this clone. The read finishes 3 residues shy of the CDR3 end, and the germline J gene is used to complete it. The rearrangement uses TRBV7-8 and TRBJ2-7; no firm D call. The CDR3 length is 13 residues. Germline lookup yields CDR1 SGHVS and CDR2 FQNEAQ. V shed 6 bases and J shed 1 base, with 10 bases lying between them. Partial CDR3 DNA: TGTGCCAGCAGTTACCGACAATCCTACGAG. Its translation is CASSYRQSYE. The entire CDR3 protein is CASSYRQSYEQYF.

Only a few counts were recorded for this clone. The CDR3 goes on 3 residues after the read ends, and that part is filled in from the germline J gene. The J gene is TRBJ1-2, the V gene TRBV6-2 or TRBV6-3; D gene uncertain. Germline CDR1 is MNHEY and CDR2 is SVGEGT. The CDR3 covers 11 residues. CDR3: CASSLANDYTF. CDR3 DNA (partial): TGTGCCAGCAGTTTAGCCAATGAC.

In its sample, this clone was seen many times. The read ends 3 residues shy of where the CDR3 ends; the end is completed using the germline J gene. The V call is TRBV20-1, the J call TRBJ1-6, with D perhaps TRBD1 (5 bases). The V and J ends lost 0 bases and 6 bases respectively, with 15 bases between them. CDR1 is DFQATT, CDR2 SNEGSKA, per germline (reference sequence). The CDR3 length is 16 residues. This CDR3 is CSARDTRGSGNSPLHF. The sequenced CDR3 bases are TGCAGTGCTAGAGATACGAGGGGCTCGGGTAATTCACCC.

This clone was recorded at least ten times. Read coverage stops 3 residues before the CDR3 terminus; the germline J gene supplies the remainder. This chain uses TRBV5-1 with TRBJ2-7; D perhaps matches TRBD1 (5 bases). Looked up from germline, CDR1 is SGHRS and CDR2 is YFSETQ. The length of the CDR3 is 14 residues. V was shortened by 2 bases and J by 5 bases, with 14 bases between the two germline ends. The CDR3 region is CASSFGSGNDEQYF. The sequenced part of the CDR3 DNA is TGCGCCAGCAGCTTCGGATCAGGGAACGACGAG.

This clone has ten or more counts. The read halts 3 residues ahead of the CDR3 end, with the missing end drawn from the germline J gene. The rearrangement links TRBV4-1 to TRBJ1-6; D call uncertain. CDR1 and CDR2 (germline): MGHRA, YSYEKL. V was shortened by 0 bases and J by 7 bases, with 13 bases between the two germline ends. This CDR3 contains 16 residues. The chain's CDR3 is CASSQDSAVQNSPLHF. The sequenced part of the CDR3 DNA is TGCGCCAGCAGCCAAGATAGCGCAGTTCAAAATTCACCC.

This clone came up many times. The observed sequence ends 3 residues before the CDR3 terminus, with the missing tail filled in from the germline J gene. The chain recombines TRBV7-6 with TRBJ1-1; 8 nucleotides agree with TRBD1. The ends lost 5 bases at V and 3 bases at J; junction bases unmatched: 8. Germline-derived CDR1 and CDR2 are SGHVS and FNYEAQ. This CDR3 contains 15 residues. The CDR3 spells CASSLRTGRDTEAFF. The covered CDR3 bases are TGTGCCAGCAGCCTCCGGACAGGGCGGGACACTGAA.

This clone occurred many times. The covered CDR3 bases are TGTGCCAGCTCACCAGCCAGCTACGAG. Its protein product is CASSPASYE. The whole CDR3 sequence reads CASSPASYEQYF. The V gene is TRBV18, the J gene TRBJ2-7; D is ambiguous. The CDR3 end lies 3 residues beyond the end of the read and is filled in from the germline J gene. CDR3 length: 12 residues. With 2 bases removed from V and 3 bases from J, the gap between germline ends came to 5 bases. The germline CDR1 and CDR2 sequences are KGHSH and LQKENI.

This clone came up many times. The read terminates 3 residues before the CDR3 end, so the remaining end is supplied by the germline J gene. The chain recombines TRBV19 with TRBJ1-2, with D uncertain. The CDR3 has 11 amino acids. Germline CDR1 LNHDA, CDR2 SQIVND (reference sequence). V lost 8 bases to trimming and J lost 4 bases, with 8 bases between them. Incomplete CDR3 DNA: TGTGCCAGTTCCCCGGGCTATGGC. It encodes CASSPGYG. The full CDR3 protein is CASSPGYGYTF.

This clone occurred many times. The sequenced CDR3 bases are TGCGCCAGCAGCTTGGGGGGGCTAAGAGGGAATTCACCC. Translating gives CASSLGGLRGNSP. The whole CDR3 protein is CASSLGGLRGNSPLHF. The chain uses TRBV5-1 and TRBJ1-6; D perhaps matches TRBD1 (6 bases). The read is 3 residues too short to cover the CDR3 end, so that end is filled in from the germline J gene. This CDR3 is 16 amino acids long. Per germline, CDR1 SGHRS and CDR2 YFSETQ. V shed 0 bases and J shed 7 bases, with 14 bases lying between them.

This clone occurred a few times. The read ends 3 residues shy of where the CDR3 ends; the end is completed using the germline J gene. The gene calls are TRBV11-1 and TRBJ2-3, with D maybe TRBD2 (5 bases). Trimming took off 5 bases at V and 7 bases at J, with 13 bases between the two ends. The CDR3 extends over 13 amino acids. Germline CDR1 SGHAT, CDR2 FQDESV (reference sequence). CDR3 DNA (partial): TGTGCCAGCAGCGGCGAGATAGCGCATACG. This codes for CASSGEIAHT. The complete CDR3 protein is CASSGEIAHTQYF.

This clone was seen ten or more times. The CDR3 end is not reached by the read, which stops 3 residues before it; the germline J gene fills it in. The rearrangement links TRBV4-1 to TRBJ1-5; the D gene is possibly TRBD1 (5 bases). CDR3 length: 12 residues. Looked up from germline, CDR1 is MGHRA and CDR2 is YSYEKL. The ends were cut back, 5 bases at V and 8 bases at J, with 10 bases in the middle. CDR3 bases read: TGCGCCAGCAGCAGGGGAGGGGAGCCC. As protein: CASSRGGEP. The whole CDR3 region reads CASSRGGEPQHF.

This clone showed up many times. The missing CDR3 end, 3 residues past where the read stops, is filled in from the germline J gene. This chain connects TRBV12-5 to TRBJ2-1, with D possibly being TRBD2 (7 bases). The germline V gene encodes CDR1 LGHNT and CDR2 FRNRAP. The germline V and J ends were trimmed by 6 bases and 2 bases, with 23 bases remaining between them. This CDR3 contains 18 residues. The CDR3 is CASGPPRGQRFPYNEQFF. The CDR3 DNA, read in part, is TGTGCTAGTGGCCCTCCGCGGGGGCAGAGGTTCCCCTACAATGAG.

This clone was detected many times. Read coverage stops 3 residues before the CDR3 terminus; the germline J gene supplies the remainder. The chain recombines TRBV18 with TRBJ2-4, with D possibly TRBD1 on 6 matching bases. The CDR3 is 13 residues long. Between the trimmed V and J ends, which lost 2 bases and 7 bases, there was a span of 9 bases. From germline, CDR1 is KGHSH and CDR2 LQKENI. The part of the CDR3 DNA that was read is TGTGCCAGCTCACCAGGACAGTCCAACATT. Its translation: CASSPGQSNI. The CDR3 as a whole reads CASSPGQSNIQYF.

There are many counts of this clone. The read falls 3 residues short of the CDR3 end, and the missing part is taken from the germline J gene. The chain is built from TRBV14 and TRBJ1-2, with D tentatively TRBD1 (6 bases). CDR1 SGHDN and CDR2 FVKESK come from the germline V gene. CDR3 length: 14 residues. V gave up 0 bases and J gave up 5 bases, with 10 bases separating them. The CDR3 reads CASSQDLGTYGYTF. Partial CDR3 DNA: TGTGCCAGCAGCCAAGATCTGGGGACATATGGC.

This clone came up many times. The CDR3 end lies 3 residues beyond the end of the read and is filled in from the germline J gene. The V and J genes are TRBV5-6 and TRBJ2-7; a possible D gene is TRBD1 (6 bases). Per the germline V gene, CDR1 is SGHDT and CDR2 is YYEEEE. The ends were cut back, 4 bases at V and 5 bases at J, with 13 bases in the middle. The CDR3 sequence is 13 residues long. The CDR3 bases that were read are TGTGCCAGCAGCCAAAACAGGGCCCACGAG. Translated: CASSQNRAHE. From start to end, the CDR3 is CASSQNRAHEQYF.